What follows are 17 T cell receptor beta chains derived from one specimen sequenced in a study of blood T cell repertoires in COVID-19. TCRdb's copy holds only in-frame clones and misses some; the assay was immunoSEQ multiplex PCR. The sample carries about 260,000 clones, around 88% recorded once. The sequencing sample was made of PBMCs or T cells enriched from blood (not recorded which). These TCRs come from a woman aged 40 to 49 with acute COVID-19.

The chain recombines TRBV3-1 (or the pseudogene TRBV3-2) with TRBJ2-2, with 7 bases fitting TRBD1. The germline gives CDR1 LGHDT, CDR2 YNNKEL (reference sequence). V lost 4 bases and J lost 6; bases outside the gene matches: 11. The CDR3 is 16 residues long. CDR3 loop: CASSRRNRGGAGELFF. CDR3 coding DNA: TGTGCCAGCAGCCGGCGAAATAGAGGGGGCGCCGGGGAGCTGTTTTTT.

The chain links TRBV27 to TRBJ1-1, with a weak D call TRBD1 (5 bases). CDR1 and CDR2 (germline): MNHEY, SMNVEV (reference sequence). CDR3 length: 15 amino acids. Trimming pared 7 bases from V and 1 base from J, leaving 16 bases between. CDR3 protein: CASTRTGGSNTEAFF. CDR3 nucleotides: TGTGCCAGCACACGAACGGGGGGGTCGAACACTGAAGCTTTCTTT.

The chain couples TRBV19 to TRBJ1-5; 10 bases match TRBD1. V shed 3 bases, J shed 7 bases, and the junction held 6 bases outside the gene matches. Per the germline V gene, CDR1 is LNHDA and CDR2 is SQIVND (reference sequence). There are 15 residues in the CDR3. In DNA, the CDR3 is TGTGCCAGTAGTATTGACAGGGGGCTCGGGCAGCCCCAGCATTTT. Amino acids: CASSIDRGLGQPQHF. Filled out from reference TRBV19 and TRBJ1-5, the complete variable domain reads DGGITQSPKYLFRKEGQNVTLSCEQNLNHDAMYWYRQDPGQGLRLIYYSQIVNDFQKGDIAEGYSVSREKKESFPLTVTSAQKNPTAFYLCASSIDRGLGQPQHFGDGTRLSIL.

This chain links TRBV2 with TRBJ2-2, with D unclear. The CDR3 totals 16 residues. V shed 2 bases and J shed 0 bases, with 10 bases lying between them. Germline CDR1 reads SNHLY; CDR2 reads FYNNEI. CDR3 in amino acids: CASSEYTLANTGELFF. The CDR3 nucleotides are TGTGCCAGCAGTGAATACACTCTAGCGAACACCGGGGAGCTGTTTTTT.

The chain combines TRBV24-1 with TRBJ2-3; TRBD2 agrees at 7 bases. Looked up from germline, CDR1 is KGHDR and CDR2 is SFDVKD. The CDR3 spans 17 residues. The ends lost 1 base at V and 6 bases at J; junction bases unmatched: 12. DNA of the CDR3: TGTGCCACCAGTGATTTACCACGACTAGCCGCAACCGATACGCAGTATTTT. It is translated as CATSDLPRLAATDTQYF.

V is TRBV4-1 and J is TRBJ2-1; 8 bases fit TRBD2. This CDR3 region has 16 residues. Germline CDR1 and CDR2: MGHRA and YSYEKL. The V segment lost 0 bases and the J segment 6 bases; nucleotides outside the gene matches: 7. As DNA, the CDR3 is TGCGCCAGCAGCCAAGATCCTAGCGGGTGGGTCAATGAGCAGTTCTTC. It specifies CASSQDPSGWVNEQFF.

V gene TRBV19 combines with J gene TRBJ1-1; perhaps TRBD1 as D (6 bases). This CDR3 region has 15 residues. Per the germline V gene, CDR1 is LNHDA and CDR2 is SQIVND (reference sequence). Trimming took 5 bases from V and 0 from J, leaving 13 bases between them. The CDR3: CASSSDSLMNTEAFF. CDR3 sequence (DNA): TGTGCCAGTAGTTCGGACAGCTTAATGAACACTGAAGCTTTCTTT.

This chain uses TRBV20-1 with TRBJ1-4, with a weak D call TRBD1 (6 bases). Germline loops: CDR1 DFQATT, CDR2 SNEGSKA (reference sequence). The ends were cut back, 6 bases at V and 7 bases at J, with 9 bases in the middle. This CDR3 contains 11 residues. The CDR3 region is CSATRGEKLFF. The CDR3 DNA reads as TGCAGTGCGACCAGGGGTGAAAAACTGTTTTTT.

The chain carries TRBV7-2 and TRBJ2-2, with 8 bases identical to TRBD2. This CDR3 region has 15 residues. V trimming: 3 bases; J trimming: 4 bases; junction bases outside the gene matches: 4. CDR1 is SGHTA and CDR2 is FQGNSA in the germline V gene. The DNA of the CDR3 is TGTGCCAGCAGCTTCTCTGCGGGAGGCACCGGGGAGCTGTTTTTT. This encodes CASSFSAGGTGELFF.

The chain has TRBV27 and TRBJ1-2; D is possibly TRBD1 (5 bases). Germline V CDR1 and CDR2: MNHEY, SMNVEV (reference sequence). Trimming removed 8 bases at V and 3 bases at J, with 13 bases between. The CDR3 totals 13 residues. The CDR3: CASCCGAYYGYTF. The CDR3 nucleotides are TGTGCCAGCTGCTGCGGGGCTTACTATGGCTACACCTTC.

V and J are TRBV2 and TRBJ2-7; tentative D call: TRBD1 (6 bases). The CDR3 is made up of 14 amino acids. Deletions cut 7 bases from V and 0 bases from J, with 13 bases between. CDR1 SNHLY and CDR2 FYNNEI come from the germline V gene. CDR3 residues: CASTQGPTSYEQYF. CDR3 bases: TGTGCCAGCACCCAGGGGCCGACCTCCTACGAGCAGTACTTC.

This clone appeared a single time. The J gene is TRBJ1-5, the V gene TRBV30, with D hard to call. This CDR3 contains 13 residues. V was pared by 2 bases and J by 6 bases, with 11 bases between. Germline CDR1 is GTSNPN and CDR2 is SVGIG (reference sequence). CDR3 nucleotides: TGTGCCTGGAGTCTCGGGCGGGGTCAGCCCCAGCATTTT. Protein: CAWSLGRGQPQHF.

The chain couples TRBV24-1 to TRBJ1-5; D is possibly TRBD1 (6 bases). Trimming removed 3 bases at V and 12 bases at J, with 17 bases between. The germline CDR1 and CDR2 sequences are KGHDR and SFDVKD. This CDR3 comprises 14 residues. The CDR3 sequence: CATSDPGQREVQHF. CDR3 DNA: TGTGCCACCAGTGATCCGGGACAACGAGAGGTCCAGCATTTT.

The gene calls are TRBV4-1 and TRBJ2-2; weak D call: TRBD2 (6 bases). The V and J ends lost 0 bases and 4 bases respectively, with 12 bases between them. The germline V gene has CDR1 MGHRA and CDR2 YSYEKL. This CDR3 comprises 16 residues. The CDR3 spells CASSQDWRGITGELFF. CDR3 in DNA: TGCGCCAGCAGCCAAGACTGGCGGGGAATCACCGGGGAGCTGTTTTTT.

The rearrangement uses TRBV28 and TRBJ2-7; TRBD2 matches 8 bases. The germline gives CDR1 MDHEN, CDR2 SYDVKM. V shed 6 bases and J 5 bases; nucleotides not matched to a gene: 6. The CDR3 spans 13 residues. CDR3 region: CASRGTSTHEQYF. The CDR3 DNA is TGTGCCAGCAGGGGGACTAGTACGCACGAGCAGTACTTC.

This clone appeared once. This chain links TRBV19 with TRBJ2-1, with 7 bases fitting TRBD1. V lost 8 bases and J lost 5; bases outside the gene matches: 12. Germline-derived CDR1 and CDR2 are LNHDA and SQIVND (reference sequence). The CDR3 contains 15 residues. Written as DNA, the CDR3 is TGTGCCAGTCAACAGTTCGGACAGGTCAACAATGAGCAGTTCTTC. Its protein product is CASQQFGQVNNEQFF.

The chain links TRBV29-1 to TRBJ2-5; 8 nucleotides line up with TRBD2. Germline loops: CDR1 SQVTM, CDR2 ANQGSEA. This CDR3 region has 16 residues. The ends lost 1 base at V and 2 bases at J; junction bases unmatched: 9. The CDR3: CSVEVGGGFPQETQYF. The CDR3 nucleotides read TGCAGCGTTGAAGTCGGGGGGGGCTTCCCTCAAGAGACCCAGTACTTC.